Each of the 15 T cell receptor beta chains below was sequenced from the same sample in a study of T cell responses to AZD1222 COVID-19 vaccine listed by TCRdb under 2021. This specimen's time point label, interpreted: baseline before first vaccination. The receptor library was made with the immunoSEQ multiplex PCR assay. Imported from immuneACCESS, the table was reduced by TCRdb to in-frame sequences with V and J called. These copies leave out some clones; in studies compared against another copy, an unresolved V gene accounts for under half, and the cause of the remainder is not known. This sample has around 180,000 clones in its table, and approximately 92% of those were observed once. The ten largest account for 8% to 13% of the sample. The sample was peripheral blood, taken on day 0 of AZD1222 vaccination. These receptors were obtained from an adult in good health.

The gene calls are TRBV19 and TRBJ1-1, with D tentatively TRBD1 (6 bases). Germline V CDR1 and CDR2: LNHDA, SQIVND (reference sequence). V lost 5 bases and J lost 3, with 13 bases in between. The CDR3 spans 14 residues. The CDR3 loop is CASSSGRGYTEAFF. Written as DNA, the CDR3 is TGTGCCAGTAGTTCGGGGAGGGGGTACACTGAAGCTTTCTTT.

The CDR3 DNA reads as TGTGCCAGCAGTCCGTCGGACGAGGTC. Its protein is CASSPSDEV. This chain connects TRBV28 to TRBJ2-7; no firm D call. This CDR3 region has 9 residues. Germline CDR1 reads MDHEN; CDR2 reads SYDVKM.

This rearrangement joins TRBV27 to TRBJ1-2, with 9 bases identical to TRBD1. V lost 4 bases, J lost 4 bases, and 16 bases stayed unmatched. In germline, CDR1 is MNHEY, CDR2 SMNVEV (reference sequence). This CDR3 comprises 18 residues. CDR3 nucleotides: TGTGCCAGCAGTTCGATCCTCCGGGACAGGGCCTCTCGCTATGGCTACACCTTC. Translated: CASSSILRDRASRYGYTF.

A single count supports this clone. V usage is TRBV13 and J usage is TRBJ1-3, with a possible D match to TRBD1 (6 bases). Germline V gives CDR1 PRHDT, CDR2 FYEKMQ (reference sequence). V lost 5 bases to trimming and J lost 4 bases, with 9 bases between them. This CDR3 contains 13 residues. The CDR3 region has the DNA TGTGCCAGCAGCACAGGGCCCGGAAACACCATATATTTT. It codes for CASSTGPGNTIYF. Variable domain in full (rest from reference TRBV13 and TRBJ1-3): AAGVIQSPRHLIKEKRETATLKCYPIPRHDTVYWYQQGPGQDPQFLISFYEKMQSDKGSIPDRFSAQQFSDYHSELNMSSLELGDSALYFCASSTGPGNTIYFGEGSWLTVV.

This clone was found once. J is TRBJ2-7 and V is TRBV15; D is unresolved. The CDR3 length is 14 residues. V lost 0 bases and J 5 bases, leaving 11 bases between the germline ends. Germline V lookup: CDR1 LNHNV, CDR2 YYDKDF (reference sequence). The DNA for the CDR3 is TGTGCCACCAGCAGAGAGATGGTGGGGAACGAGCAGTACTTC. Amino acids: CATSREMVGNEQYF.

J is TRBJ2-1 and V is TRBV29-1; unclear D gene. The ends were cut back, 5 bases at V and 7 bases at J, with 12 bases in the middle. The CDR3 covers 12 residues. Germline loops: CDR1 SQVTM, CDR2 ANQGSEA. Here the CDR3 reads CSVLQPTNEQFF. The CDR3 DNA reads TGCAGCGTTCTTCAGCCTACTAATGAGCAGTTCTTC.

The V gene is TRBV5-1, the J gene TRBJ2-7; D is unresolved. Trimming removed 0 bases at V and 9 bases at J, with 7 bases between. Per the germline V gene, CDR1 is SGHRS and CDR2 is YFSETQ. The CDR3 has 11 residues. The DNA for the CDR3 is TGCGCCAGCAGCTTGGACGTGGTGCAGTACTTC. Protein: CASSLDVVQYF.

The chain couples TRBV4-2 to TRBJ1-2; a possible D gene is TRBD1 (5 bases). The germline gives CDR1 LGHNA, CDR2 YNFKEQ. The CDR3 runs 13 residues. Trimming removed 0 bases from V and 8 bases from J, with 10 bases in between. DNA of the CDR3: TGTGCCAGCAGCCAAGATTGGAAGGGGGGCTACACCTTC. This codes for CASSQDWKGGYTF.

The CDR3 bases are TGTGCCAGTAGTGCCGGGACTAGCGGTTCCTACGAGCAGTACTTC. Translation: CASSAGTSGSYEQYF. The V call is TRBV19, the J call TRBJ2-7; 11 bases fit TRBD2. Germline V gene sequence: CDR1 LNHDA, CDR2 SQIVND (reference sequence). The J segment lost 1 base and the V segment lost 5 bases, leaving 4 bases of the junction unmatched. The CDR3 loop spans 15 amino acids.

V usage is TRBV12-3 or TRBV12-4 and J usage is TRBJ2-3; D is ambiguous. Trimming stripped 7 bases from V and 1 base from J, with 6 bases between. The CDR3 spans 12 residues. The CDR3 nucleotides read TGTGCCAGCAAGTCCGGCACAGATACGCAGTATTTT. This encodes CASKSGTDTQYF.

The chain is built from TRBV7-2 and TRBJ1-5, with a weak D call TRBD1 (6 bases). The length of the CDR3 is 14 residues. Germline V gene data show CDR1 as SGHTA and CDR2 as FQGNSA. With 5 bases removed from V and 5 bases from J, the gap between germline ends came to 13 bases. CDR3 in DNA: TGTGCCAGCAGCCGGAGGGGGGGAGATCAGCCCCAGCATTTT. Protein: CASSRRGGDQPQHF.

The sample holds one count of this clone. This chain uses TRBV29-1 with TRBJ1-1; possibly TRBD1 for D (6 bases). V was clipped by 5 bases and J by 4 bases, with 8 bases between them. The CDR3 totals 11 residues. CDR1 SQVTM and CDR2 ANQGSEA come from the germline V gene. As DNA, the CDR3 is TGCAGCGTTAAGGGGGGCACTGAAGCTTTCTTT. Its protein is CSVKGGTEAFF.

The chain couples TRBV6-5 to TRBJ1-1; D call uncertain. Trimming removed 0 bases from V and 0 bases from J, with 11 bases in between. CDR1 MNHEY and CDR2 SVGAGI come from the germline V gene. The CDR3 consists of 16 residues. CDR3 DNA: TGTGCCAGCAGTTACTCGCCAAGGTTGATGAACACTGAAGCTTTCTTT. It translates to CASSYSPRLMNTEAFF.

V and J are TRBV11-2 and TRBJ2-5; D is undetermined. Between the trimmed V and J ends, which lost 4 bases and 1 base, there was a span of 10 bases. Germline CDR1 SGHAT, CDR2 FQNNGV. There are 14 residues in the CDR3. CDR3: CASSSRDAQETQYF. The DNA of the CDR3 is TGTGCCAGCAGCTCCCGTGACGCCCAAGAGACCCAGTACTTC.

The genes are TRBV9 and TRBJ1-2, with 8 bases that match TRBD1. The CDR3 extends over 15 amino acids. Germline-derived CDR1 and CDR2 are SGDLS and YYNGEE. V dropped 3 bases and J dropped 4; count of bases not matched to a gene: 8. DNA for the CDR3: TGTGCCAGCAGCGAACGGACAGGGCTTCCCTATGGCTACACCTTC. Translating gives CASSERTGLPYGYTF.